What follows is one T cell receptor beta chain and its context. Its target is unknown. This specimen belongs to a study of long-term antiretroviral therapy in people with HIV. V was pared by 3 bases and J by 3 bases, with 4 bases of the junction left unmatched. Germline loops: CDR1 MGHRA, CDR2 YSYEKL. This CDR3 has 16 amino acids. Runs used v3.0 of the immunoSEQ assay and were done at survey level. TCRdb's table, derived via immunoSEQ multiplex PCR, lists solely in-frame clones and lacks some. The profile shows roughly 30,000 clones, 65% to 85% of them singletons. Overall study results and limits: Post-ART samples showed increased diversity that remained below transplant donor control levels. HIV repertoires spanned tighter CDR3 length ranges than controls did.

The input for sequencing was unsorted PBMCs, taken 2.8 years after starting antiretroviral therapy. This chain uses TRBV4-1 with TRBJ2-3, with 12 bases identical to TRBD2. The receptor's source is a man aged 25 to 45 with HIV. CDR3 DNA sequence: TGCGCCAGCAGCCATCTAGCGGGAGGGGAAACAGATACGCAGTATTTT. This gives the protein CASSHLAGGETDTQYF.